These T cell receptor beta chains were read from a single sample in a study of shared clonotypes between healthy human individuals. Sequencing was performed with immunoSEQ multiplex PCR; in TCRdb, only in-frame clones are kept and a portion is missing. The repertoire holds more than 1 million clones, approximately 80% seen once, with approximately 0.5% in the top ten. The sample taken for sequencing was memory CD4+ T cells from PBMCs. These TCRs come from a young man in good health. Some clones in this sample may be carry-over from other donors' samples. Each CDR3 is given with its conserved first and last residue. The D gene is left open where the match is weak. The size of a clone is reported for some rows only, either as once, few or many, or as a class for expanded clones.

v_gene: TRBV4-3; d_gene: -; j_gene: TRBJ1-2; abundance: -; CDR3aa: CASSQDTQGFWGYTF; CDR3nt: TGCGCCAGCAGCCAAGATACGCAGGGATTCTGGGGCTACACCTTC
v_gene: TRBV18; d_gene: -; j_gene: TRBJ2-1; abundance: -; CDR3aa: CASSSGPANEQFF; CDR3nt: TGTGCCAGCTCATCGGGACCTGCCAATGAGCAGTTCTTC
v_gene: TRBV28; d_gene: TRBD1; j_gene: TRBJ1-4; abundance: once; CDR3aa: CASSTQGQLNEKLFF; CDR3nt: TGTGCCAGCAGTACCCAGGGACAGCTTAATGAAAAACTGTTTTTT
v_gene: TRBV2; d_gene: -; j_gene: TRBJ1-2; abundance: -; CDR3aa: CASSEAMGRENYGYTF; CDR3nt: TGTGCCAGCAGTGAAGCGATGGGCAGGGAGAACTATGGCTACACCTTC
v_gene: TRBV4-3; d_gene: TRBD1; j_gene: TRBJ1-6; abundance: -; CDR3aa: CASSQNNRGRSPLHF; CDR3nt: TGCGCCAGCAGCCAAAACAACAGGGGAAGGTCACCCCTCCACTTT
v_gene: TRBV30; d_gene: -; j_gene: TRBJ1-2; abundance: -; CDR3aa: CAWSVQVSVLGTF; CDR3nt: TGTGCCTGGAGTGTACAGGTGTCAGTTCTCGGCACCTTC
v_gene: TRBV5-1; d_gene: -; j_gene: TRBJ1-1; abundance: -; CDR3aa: CASSLTSLNTEAFF; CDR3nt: TGCGCCAGCAGCTTGACCAGCCTGAACACTGAAGCTTTCTTT
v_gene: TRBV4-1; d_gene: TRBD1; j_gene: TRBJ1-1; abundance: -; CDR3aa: CASSQGPGTALEAFF; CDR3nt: TGCGCCAGCAGCCAAGGCCCTGGGACAGCCCTTGAAGCTTTCTTT
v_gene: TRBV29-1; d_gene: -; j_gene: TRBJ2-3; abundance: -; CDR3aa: CSVVKADTQYF; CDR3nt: TGCAGCGTTGTAAAAGCAGATACGCAGTATTTT
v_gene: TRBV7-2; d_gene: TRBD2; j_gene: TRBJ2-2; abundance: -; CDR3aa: CASSPPGLANTGELFF; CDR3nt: TGTGCCAGCAGCCCCCCGGGACTAGCGAACACCGGGGAGCTGTTTTTT
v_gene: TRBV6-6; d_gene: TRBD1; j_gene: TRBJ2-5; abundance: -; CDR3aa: CASRSRQGETQYF; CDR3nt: TGTGCCAGCAGATCCCGACAGGGGGAGACCCAGTACTTC
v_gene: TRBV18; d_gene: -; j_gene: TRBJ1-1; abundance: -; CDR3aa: CASSPDSNTEAFF; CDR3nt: TGTGCCAGCTCACCCGATTCGAACACTGAAGCTTTCTTT
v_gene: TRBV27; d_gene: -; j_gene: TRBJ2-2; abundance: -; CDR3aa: CASSPWDGYTGELFF; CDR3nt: TGTGCCAGCAGTCCCTGGGACGGTTACACCGGGGAGCTGTTTTTT
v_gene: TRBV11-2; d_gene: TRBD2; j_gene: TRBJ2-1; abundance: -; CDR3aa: CASSLAREGLYEQFF; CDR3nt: TGTGCCAGCAGCTTAGCGAGGGAGGGCCTATATGAGCAGTTCTTC
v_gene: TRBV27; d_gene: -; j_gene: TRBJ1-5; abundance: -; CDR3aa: CASSFSYGDRTQHF; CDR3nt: TGTGCCAGCAGTTTTTCATACGGGGATAGGACCCAGCATTTT
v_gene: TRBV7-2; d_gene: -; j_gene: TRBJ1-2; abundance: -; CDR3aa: CASSPGGAAGYTF; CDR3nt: TGTGCCAGCAGCCCCGGGGGGGCGGCTGGCTACACCTTC
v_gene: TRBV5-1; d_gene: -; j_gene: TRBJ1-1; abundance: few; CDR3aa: CASSTEQGRTEAFF; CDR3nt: TGCGCCAGCAGCACTGAACAGGGCAGAACTGAAGCTTTCTTT
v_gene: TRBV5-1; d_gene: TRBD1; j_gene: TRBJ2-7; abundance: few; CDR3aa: CASSLETGVEQYF; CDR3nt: TGCGCCAGCAGCTTGGAGACAGGGGTCGAGCAGTACTTC
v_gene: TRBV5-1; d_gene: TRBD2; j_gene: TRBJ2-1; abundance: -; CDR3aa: CASSFIAGGSYNEQFF; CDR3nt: TGCGCCAGCAGCTTCATAGCGGGAGGGTCCTACAATGAGCAGTTCTTC
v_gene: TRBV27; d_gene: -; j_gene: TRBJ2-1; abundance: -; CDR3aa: CASSLRGRGGGKKVNEQFF; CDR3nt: TGTGCCAGCAGTTTAAGGGGGCGTGGGGGCGGGAAGAAAGTAAATGAGCAGTTCTTC
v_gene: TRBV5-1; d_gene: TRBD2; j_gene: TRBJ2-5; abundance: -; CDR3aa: CASSGGTSRGETQYF; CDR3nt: TGCGCCAGCAGCGGCGGGACTAGCCGAGGGGAGACCCAGTACTTC
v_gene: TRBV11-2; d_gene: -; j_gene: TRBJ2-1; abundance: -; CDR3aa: CASSFGSSYNEQFF; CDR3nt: TGTGCCAGCAGCTTTGGAAGCTCCTACAATGAGCAGTTCTTC
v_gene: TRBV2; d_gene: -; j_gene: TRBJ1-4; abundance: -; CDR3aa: CASSVTVLTTNEKLFF; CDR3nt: TGTGCCAGCAGTGTTACAGTCTTAACAACTAATGAAAAACTGTTTTTT
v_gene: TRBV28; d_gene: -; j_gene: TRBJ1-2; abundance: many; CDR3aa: CASSLAQGYGALNYGYTF; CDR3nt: TGTGCCAGCAGTTTGGCTCAGGGTTACGGGGCGCTTAACTATGGCTACACCTTC
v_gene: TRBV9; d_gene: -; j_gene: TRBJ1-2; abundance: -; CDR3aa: CASSVDWGVSTNYGYTF; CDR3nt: TGTGCCAGCAGCGTAGATTGGGGGGTTTCGACTAACTATGGCTACACCTTC
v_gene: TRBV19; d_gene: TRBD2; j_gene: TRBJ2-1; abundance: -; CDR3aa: CASRVSGGGYNEQFF; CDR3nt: TGTGCCAGTAGAGTTAGCGGGGGCGGTTACAATGAGCAGTTCTTC
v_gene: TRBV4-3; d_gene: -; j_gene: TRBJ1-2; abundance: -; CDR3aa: CASSQDIETDAYGYTF; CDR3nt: TGCGCCAGCAGCCAAGATATTGAGACAGACGCCTATGGCTACACCTTC
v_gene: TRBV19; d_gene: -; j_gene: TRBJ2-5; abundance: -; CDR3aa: CASRGEGRETQYF; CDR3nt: TGTGCCAGTAGGGGAGAGGGCCGGGAGACCCAGTACTTC
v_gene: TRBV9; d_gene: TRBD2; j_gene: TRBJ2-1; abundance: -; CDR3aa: CASSGTSLDEQFF; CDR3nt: TGTGCCAGCAGCGGGACTAGCCTCGATGAGCAGTTCTTC
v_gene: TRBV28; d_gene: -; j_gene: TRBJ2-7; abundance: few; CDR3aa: CASSSGQIVEQYF; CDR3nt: TGTGCCAGCAGCTCCGGGCAGATTGTCGAGCAGTACTTC
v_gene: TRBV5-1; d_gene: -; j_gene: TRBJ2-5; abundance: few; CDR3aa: CASSLGGGETQYF; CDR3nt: TGCGCCAGCAGCTTGGGAGGGGGAGAGACCCAGTACTTC
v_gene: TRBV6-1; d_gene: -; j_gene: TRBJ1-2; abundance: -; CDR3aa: CASSEAGNYGYTF; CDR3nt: TGTGCCAGCAGTGAAGCGGGAAACTATGGCTACACCTTC
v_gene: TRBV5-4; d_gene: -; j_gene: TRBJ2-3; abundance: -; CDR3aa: CASTTTPGETQYF; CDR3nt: TGTGCCAGCACCACAACCCCCGGGGAGACGCAGTATTTT
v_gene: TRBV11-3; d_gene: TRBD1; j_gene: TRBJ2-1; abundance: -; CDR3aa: CASSLAGGYNEQFF; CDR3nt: TGTGCCAGCAGCTTGGCAGGGGGCTACAATGAGCAGTTCTTC
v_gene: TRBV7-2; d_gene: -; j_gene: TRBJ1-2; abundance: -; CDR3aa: CASSLGRDRGYTF; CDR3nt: TGTGCCAGCAGCTTAGGCAGGGATAGGGGCTACACCTTC
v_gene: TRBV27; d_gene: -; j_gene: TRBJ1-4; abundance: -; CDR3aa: CASSLLFPNEKLFF; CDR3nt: TGTGCCAGCAGTTTGTTATTCCCTAATGAAAAACTGTTTTTT
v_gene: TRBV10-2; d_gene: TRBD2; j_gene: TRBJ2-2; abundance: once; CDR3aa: CASLWHPSGRAGTGELFF; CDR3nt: TGCGCCAGTCTTTGGCATCCTAGCGGGAGGGCAGGAACCGGGGAGCTGTTTTTT
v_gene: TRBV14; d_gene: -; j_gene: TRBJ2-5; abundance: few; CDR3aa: CASSRQLDSRFSETQYF; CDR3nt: TGTGCCAGCAGCCGGCAACTCGACTCGCGCTTCTCTGAGACCCAGTACTTC
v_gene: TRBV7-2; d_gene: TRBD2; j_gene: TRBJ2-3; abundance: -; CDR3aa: CASSLNRGGGGTQYF; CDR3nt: TGTGCCAGCAGCTTAAACCGAGGCGGGGGAGGTACGCAGTATTTT
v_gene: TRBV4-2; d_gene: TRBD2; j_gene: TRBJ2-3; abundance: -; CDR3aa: CASSQASVAGGNTDTQYF; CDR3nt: TGTGCCAGCAGCCAAGCGTCGGTAGCGGGAGGAAACACAGATACGCAGTATTTT
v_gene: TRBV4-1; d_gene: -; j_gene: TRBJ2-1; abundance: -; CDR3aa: CASSQGLVGPNEQFF; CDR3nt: TGCGCCAGCAGCCAAGGACTAGTGGGCCCAAATGAGCAGTTCTTC
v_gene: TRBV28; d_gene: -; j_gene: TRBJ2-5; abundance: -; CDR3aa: CASSSPGGSGETQYF; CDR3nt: TGTGCCAGCAGTTCCCCGGGGGGCAGCGGGGAGACCCAGTACTTC
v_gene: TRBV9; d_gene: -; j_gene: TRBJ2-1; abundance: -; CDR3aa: CASSVAPQQGNAGNEQFF; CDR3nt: TGTGCCAGCAGCGTAGCGCCCCAACAGGGTAATGCCGGCAATGAGCAGTTCTTC
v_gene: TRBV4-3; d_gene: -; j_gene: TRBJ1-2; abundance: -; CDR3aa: CASSPAGSNFNYGYTF; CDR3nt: TGCGCCAGCAGCCCGGCGGGCAGCAACTTTAACTATGGCTACACCTTC
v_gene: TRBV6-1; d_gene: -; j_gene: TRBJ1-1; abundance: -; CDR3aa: CAGRRWVDTEAFF; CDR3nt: TGTGCGGGGAGGAGGTGGGTGGACACTGAAGCTTTCTTT
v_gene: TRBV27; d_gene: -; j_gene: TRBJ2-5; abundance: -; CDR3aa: CASRPLRFQETQYF; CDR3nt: TGTGCCAGCAGACCCCTCAGGTTCCAAGAGACCCAGTACTTC
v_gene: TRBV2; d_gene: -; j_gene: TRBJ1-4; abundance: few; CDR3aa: CASSGGRVTNEKLFF; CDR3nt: TGTGCCAGCAGTGGAGGGCGGGTAACTAATGAAAAACTGTTTTTT
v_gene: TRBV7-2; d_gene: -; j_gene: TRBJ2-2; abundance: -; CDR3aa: CASSQRAGELFF; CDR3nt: TGTGCCAGCAGCCAAAGGGCCGGGGAGCTGTTTTTT
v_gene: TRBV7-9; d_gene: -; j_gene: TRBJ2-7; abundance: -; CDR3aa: CASSLSRGNEQYF; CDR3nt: TGTGCCAGCAGCTTAAGTCGGGGGAACGAGCAGTACTTC
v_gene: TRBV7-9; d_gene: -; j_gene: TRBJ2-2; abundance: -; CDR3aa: CASSSSKRPFNPGELFF; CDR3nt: TGTGCCAGCAGCTCGTCTAAGCGTCCCTTTAACCCCGGGGAGCTGTTTTTT
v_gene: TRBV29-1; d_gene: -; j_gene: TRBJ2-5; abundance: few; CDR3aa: CSVLRGQETQYF; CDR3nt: TGCAGCGTCCTAAGGGGGCAAGAGACCCAGTACTTC
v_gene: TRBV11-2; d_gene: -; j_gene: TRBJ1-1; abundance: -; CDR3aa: CASSPVRAGVRTEAFF; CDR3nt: TGTGCCAGCAGCCCTGTTCGCGCGGGGGTAAGGACTGAAGCTTTCTTT
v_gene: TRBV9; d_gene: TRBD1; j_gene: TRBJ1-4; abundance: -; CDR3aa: CASSVLGQGATNEKLFF; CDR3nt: TGTGCCAGCAGCGTCTTGGGACAGGGAGCAACTAATGAAAAACTGTTTTTT
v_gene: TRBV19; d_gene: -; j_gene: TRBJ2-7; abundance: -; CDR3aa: CASSSYPYEQYF; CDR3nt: TGTGCCAGTAGTAGCTACCCATACGAGCAGTACTTC
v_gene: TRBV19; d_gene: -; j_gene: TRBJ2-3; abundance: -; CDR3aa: CASSPGQRTDTQYF; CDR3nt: TGTGCCAGTAGTCCCGGACAGCGAACAGATACGCAGTATTTT
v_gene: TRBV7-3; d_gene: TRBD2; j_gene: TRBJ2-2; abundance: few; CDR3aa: CASSLLAGQNTGELFF; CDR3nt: TGTGCCAGCAGCTTACTAGCGGGACAGAACACCGGGGAGCTGTTTTTT
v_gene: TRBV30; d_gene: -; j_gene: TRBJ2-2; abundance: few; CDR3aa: CAWSRRRRELFF; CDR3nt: TGTGCCTGGAGTCGGAGGAGGAGGGAGCTGTTTTTT
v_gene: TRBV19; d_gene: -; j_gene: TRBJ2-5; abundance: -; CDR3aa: CATANWVNVSVQETQYF; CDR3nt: TGTGCCACCGCAAATTGGGTAAATGTGTCAGTCCAAGAGACCCAGTACTTC
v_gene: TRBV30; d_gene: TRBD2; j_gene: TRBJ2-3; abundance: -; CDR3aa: CAWTHWGGLGDTQYF; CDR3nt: TGTGCCTGGACCCACTGGGGAGGGCTGGGAGATACGCAGTATTTT
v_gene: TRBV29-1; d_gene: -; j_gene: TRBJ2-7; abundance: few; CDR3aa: CSAGFSGISYEQYF; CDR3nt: TGCAGCGCTGGGTTCTCAGGAATCTCCTACGAGCAGTACTTC